The 3 T cell receptor beta chains reported below all come from one sample, sequenced in a study of T-cell reconstitution after alpha-beta-depleted transplantation in children. Preparation of the TCRbeta library used unique molecular identifiers. TCRdb re-called the PCR reads with MiXCR, one entry per CDR3 protein. The repertoire holds roughly 350,000 distinct CDR3 sequences, with roughly 17% as singletons. The sequenced sample was PBMCs, mostly from graft donor cells, obtained 360 days after TCRalphabeta/CD19-depleted stem cell transplant. The receptor source for this set is a male patient under 10 years old who had a stem cell transplant for acute lymphoblastic leukemia, so the T cells may come from the graft donor.

This clonotype was seen a few times. This chain uses TRBV9 with TRBJ1-3; D is undetermined. Germline V gives CDR1 SGDLS, CDR2 YYNGEE. Trimming removed 0 bases at V and 1 base at J, with 8 bases between. The CDR3 is 15 amino acids. CDR3 loop: CASSVAHSSGNTIYF. DNA of the CDR3: TGTGCCAGCAGCGTAGCTCACAGTTCTGGAAACACCATATATTTT. Filled out from reference TRBV9 and TRBJ1-3, the complete variable domain reads DSGVTQTPKHLITATGQRVTLRCSPRSGDLSVYWYQQSLDQGLQFLIQYYNGEERAKGNILERFSAQQFPDLHSELNLSSLELGDSALYFCASSVAHSSGNTIYFGEGSWLTVV.

This clonotype was picked up a small number of times. The rearrangement links TRBV20-1 to TRBJ2-7; D gene unclear. Trimming removed 5 bases at V and 1 base at J, with 9 bases between. CDR1 DFQATT and CDR2 SNEGSKA come from the germline V gene (reference sequence). The CDR3 covers 12 residues. The CDR3 DNA reads TGCAGTGCTGAAAAAGGGTCCTACGAGCAGTACTTC. Its translation: CSAEKGSYEQYF.

DNA of the CDR3: TGTGCCATCAGTGAATTGGCGACTAGCGGGACTATTGAGCAGTTCTTC. Translated: CAISELATSGTIEQFF. The chain recombines TRBV10-3 with TRBJ2-1; 11 bases map to TRBD2. The CDR3 spans 16 residues. Germline V gives CDR1 ENHRY, CDR2 SYGVKD. The junction had 10 bases not matched to a gene; V was cut back by 3 bases and J by 9 bases.